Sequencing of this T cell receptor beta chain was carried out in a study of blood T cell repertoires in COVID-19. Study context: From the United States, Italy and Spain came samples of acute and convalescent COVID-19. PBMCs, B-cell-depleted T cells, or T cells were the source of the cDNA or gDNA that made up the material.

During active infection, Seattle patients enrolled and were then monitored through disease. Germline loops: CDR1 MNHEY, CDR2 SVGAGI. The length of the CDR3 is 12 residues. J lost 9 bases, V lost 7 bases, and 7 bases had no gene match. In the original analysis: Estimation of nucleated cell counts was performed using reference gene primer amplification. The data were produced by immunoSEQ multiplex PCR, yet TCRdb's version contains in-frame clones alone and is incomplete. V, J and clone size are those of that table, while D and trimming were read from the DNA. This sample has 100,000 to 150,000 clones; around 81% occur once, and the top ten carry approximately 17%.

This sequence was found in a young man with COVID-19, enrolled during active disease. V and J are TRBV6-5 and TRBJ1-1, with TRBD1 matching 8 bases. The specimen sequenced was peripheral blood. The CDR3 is CASISTGGQAFF. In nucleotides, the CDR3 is TGTGCCAGCATATCAACAGGGGGACAAGCTTTCTTT.